This TCR beta chain was recorded in a study of blood T cell repertoires in COVID-19. This CDR3 spans 16 amino acids. The germline V gene has CDR1 MNHEY and CDR2 SVGEGT. V lost 1 base to trimming and J lost 6 bases; unmatched junction nucleotides: 7. The method was immunoSEQ multiplex PCR; TCRdb's version includes in-frame clones alone and lacks a portion of them. The table records over 110,000 clones, roughly 88% of them present only once. This TCR derives from a woman in her 50s with acute or convalescent COVID-19. Source material: peripheral blood. The rearrangement joins TRBV6-2 or TRBV6-3 to TRBJ2-1; 9 positions match TRBD1. The CDR3 here is CASSYWDRVTSNEQFF. The CDR3 nucleotides are TGTGCCAGCAGTTACTGGGACAGGGTAACTTCCAATGAGCAGTTCTTC.